Given below is one T cell receptor (beta chain) in context. Its specificity is unknown. These data originate in a study of beta chain features in type 1 diabetes. Study-wide points: There was a moderate but significant shortening of TCRB CDR3s in all four CD4+ subsets of Type 1 diabetes patients.

Trimming took 6 bases from V and 5 from J; bases not matched to a gene: 11. The CDR3 contains 15 residues. The V gene's germline CDR1 is SGHTA and CDR2 FQGNSA. Since all of the isolated RNA was reverse transcribed, expressed TCRB transcripts were what got sequenced. Here immunoSEQ multiplex PCR was the method, and the copy in TCRdb shows in-frame clones only, minus some. Of about 120,000 clones listed, about a sixth were seen once; the top ten hold 2% to 3%. This chain connects TRBV7-2 to TRBJ2-5, with 8 bases aligning to TRBD2. Sequenced sample: central memory CD4+ T cells from blood. This receptor was obtained from a man younger than 40 with type 1 diabetes. In nucleotides, the CDR3 is TGTGCCAGCAGGCGGGGAGCGGGGGTAGGGGAGACCCAGTACTTC. The encoded protein is CASRRGAGVGETQYF.